The 9 T cell receptor beta chains in this list originate from one sample, sequenced in a study of T cell responses to AZD1222 COVID-19 vaccine. This table comes from immunoSEQ multiplex PCR, and its TCRdb copy is limited to in-frame clones, with some not included. Found here are roughly 91,000 clones, around nine tenths of them singletons; the top ten hold about 2%. The sequenced sample was peripheral blood, obtained on day 0 of AZD1222 vaccination. Receptor source: an adult in good health.

The rearrangement links TRBV29-1 to TRBJ2-2, with TRBD1 identical over 8 bases. V trimming: 4 bases; J trimming: 7 bases; junction bases outside the gene matches: 5. CDR1 is SQVTM, CDR2 ANQGSEA, per germline. CDR3 size: 13 residues. CDR3 DNA sequence: TGCAGCGTTGTAACAGGGGGTTTCGGGGAGCTGTTTTTT. It codes for CSVVTGGFGELFF.

The chain employs TRBV7-9 and TRBJ1-3; D is uncertain. The CDR3 length is 14 residues. Germline V gives CDR1 SEHNR, CDR2 FQNEAQ (reference sequence). Trimming removed 5 bases from V and 2 bases from J, with 10 bases in between. CDR3 loop: CASSPTATGNTIYF. The CDR3 DNA reads as TGTGCCAGCAGCCCAACCGCGACTGGAAACACCATATATTTT.

V and J are TRBV14 and TRBJ1-1; D remains unclear. The CDR3 extends over 15 amino acids. The V and J ends lost 4 bases and 1 base respectively, with 13 bases between them. Germline values: CDR1 SGHDN, CDR2 FVKESK. The DNA for the CDR3 is TGTGCCAGCAGCCCCGGACGGGCGGGGAACACTGAAGCTTTCTTT. It yields the protein CASSPGRAGNTEAFF.

This chain links TRBV6-1 with TRBJ2-1; the D call may be TRBD1 or TRBD2 (6 bases each). Looked up from germline, CDR1 is MNHNS and CDR2 is SASEGT. V lost 1 base and J 4 bases, leaving 11 bases between the germline ends. CDR3 length: 15 amino acids. CDR3 bases: TGTGCCAGCAGTGAAGGAATAGGGGGGTACAATGAGCAGTTCTTC. Protein sequence: CASSEGIGGYNEQFF.

This sequence joins TRBV30 and TRBJ1-3; maybe TRBD1 (5 bases). The CDR3 loop spans 14 amino acids. Germline V lookup: CDR1 GTSNPN, CDR2 SVGIG (reference sequence). Trimming took 5 bases from V and 1 from J, leaving 12 bases between them. CDR3: CAWDRHLSGNTIYF. The CDR3 DNA reads TGTGCCTGGGACAGACACCTATCTGGAAACACCATATATTTT.

This chain connects TRBV5-6 to TRBJ2-7, with D unclear. The CDR3 runs to 12 residues. Germline CDR1 reads SGHDT; CDR2 reads YYEEEE. V gave up 4 bases and J gave up 2 bases, with 7 bases separating them. As DNA, the CDR3 is TGTGCCAGCAGCCACCAGACCTACGAGCAGTACTTC. This gives the protein CASSHQTYEQYF. Filled out from reference TRBV5-6 and TRBJ2-7, the complete variable domain reads DAGVTQSPTHLIKTRGQQVTLRCSPKSGHDTVSWYQQALGQGPQFIFQYYEEEERQRGNFPDRFSGHQFPNYSSELNVNALLLGDSALYLCASSHQTYEQYFGPGTRLTVT.

The V and J genes are TRBV19 and TRBJ1-1; TRBD1 is a possible D gene (5 bases). Trimming removed 1 base at V and 0 bases at J, with 12 bases between. Looked up from germline, CDR1 is LNHDA and CDR2 is SQIVND (reference sequence). The CDR3 consists of 16 residues. CDR3 in DNA: TGTGCCAGTAGTATAGGCGGGGCCAGGGTGAACACTGAAGCTTTCTTT. It translates to CASSIGGARVNTEAFF.

The J gene is TRBJ2-7, the V gene TRBV5-8; TRBD2 agrees at 13 bases. CDR3 length equals 19 residues. Trimming removed 3 bases from V and 0 bases from J; junction bases left unmatched: 12. The germline V gene encodes CDR1 SGHTS and CDR2 YDEGEE. The CDR3 DNA sequence: TGTGCCAGCAGCTCATTTGGAACTAGCGGGAGGGCTTTCTCCTACGAGCAGTACTTC. It translates to CASSSFGTSGRAFSYEQYF.

The rearrangement joins TRBV10-1 to TRBJ1-1; D is uncertain. The length of the CDR3 is 11 residues. V was clipped by 7 bases and J by 1 base, with 4 bases between them. CDR1 is WNHNN, CDR2 SYGVQD, per germline (reference sequence). As DNA, the CDR3 is TGCGCCAGCACCTCGAACACTGAAGCTTTCTTT. As protein: CASTSNTEAFF.